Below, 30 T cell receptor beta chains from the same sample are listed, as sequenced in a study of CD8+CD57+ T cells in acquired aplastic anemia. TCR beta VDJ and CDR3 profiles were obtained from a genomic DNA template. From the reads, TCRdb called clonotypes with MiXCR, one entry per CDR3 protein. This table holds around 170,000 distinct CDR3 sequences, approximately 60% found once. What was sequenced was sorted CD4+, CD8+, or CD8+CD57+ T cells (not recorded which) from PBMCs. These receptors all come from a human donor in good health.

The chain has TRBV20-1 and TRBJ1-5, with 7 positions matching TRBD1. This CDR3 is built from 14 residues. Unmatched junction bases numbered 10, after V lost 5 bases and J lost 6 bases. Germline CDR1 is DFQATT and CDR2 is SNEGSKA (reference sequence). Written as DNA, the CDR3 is TGCAGTGCTCTGACAGGGTCGAGCCGTCAGCCCCAGCATTTT. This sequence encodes CSALTGSSRQPQHF.

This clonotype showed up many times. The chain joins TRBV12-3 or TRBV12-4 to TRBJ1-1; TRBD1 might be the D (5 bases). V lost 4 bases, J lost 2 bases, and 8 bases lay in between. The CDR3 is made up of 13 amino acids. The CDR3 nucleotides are TGTGCCAGCAGTTGGGACGTTAACACTGAAGCTTTCTTT. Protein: CASSWDVNTEAFF.

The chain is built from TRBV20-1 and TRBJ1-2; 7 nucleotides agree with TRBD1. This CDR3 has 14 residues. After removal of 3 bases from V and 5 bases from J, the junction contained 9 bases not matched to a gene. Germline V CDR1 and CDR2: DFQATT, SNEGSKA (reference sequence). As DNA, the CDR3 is TGCAGTGCTAGTAGCCAGGGGGGGACGTATGGCTACACCTTC. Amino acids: CSASSQGGTYGYTF.

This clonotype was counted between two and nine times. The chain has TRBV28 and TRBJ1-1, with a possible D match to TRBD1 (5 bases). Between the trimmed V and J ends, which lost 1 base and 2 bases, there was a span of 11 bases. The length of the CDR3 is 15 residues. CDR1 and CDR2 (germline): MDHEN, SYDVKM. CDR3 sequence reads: CASSLFYRGNTEAFF. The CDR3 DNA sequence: TGTGCCAGCAGTTTATTTTATAGGGGCAACACTGAAGCTTTCTTT.

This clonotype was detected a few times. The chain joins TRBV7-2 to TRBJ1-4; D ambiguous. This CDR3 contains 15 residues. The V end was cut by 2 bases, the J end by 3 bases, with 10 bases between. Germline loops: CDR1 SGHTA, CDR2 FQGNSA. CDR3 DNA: TGTGCCAGCAGCTTACTCAGTTCGGCTAATGAAAAACTGTTTTTT. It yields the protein CASSLLSSANEKLFF.

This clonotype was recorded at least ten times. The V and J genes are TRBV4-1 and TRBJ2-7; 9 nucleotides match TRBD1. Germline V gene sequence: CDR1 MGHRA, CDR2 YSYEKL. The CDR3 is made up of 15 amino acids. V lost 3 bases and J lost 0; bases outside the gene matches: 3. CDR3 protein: CASSHGTGSSYEQYF. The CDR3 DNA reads TGCGCCAGCAGCCACGGGACAGGGAGCTCCTACGAGCAGTACTTC.

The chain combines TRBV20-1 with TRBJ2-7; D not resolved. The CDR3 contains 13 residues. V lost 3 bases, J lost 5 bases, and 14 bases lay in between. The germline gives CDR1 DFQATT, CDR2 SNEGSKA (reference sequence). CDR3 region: CSARSWVLHEQYF. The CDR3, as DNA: TGCAGTGCTAGGTCATGGGTTTTGCACGAGCAGTACTTC.

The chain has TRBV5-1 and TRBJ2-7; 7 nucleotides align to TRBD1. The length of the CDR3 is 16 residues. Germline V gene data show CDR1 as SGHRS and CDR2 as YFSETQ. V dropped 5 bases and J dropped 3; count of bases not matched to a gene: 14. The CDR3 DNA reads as TGCGCCAGCAGTTCAACCGGGACAGATAGGCTCTACGAGCAGTACTTC. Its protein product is CASSSTGTDRLYEQYF. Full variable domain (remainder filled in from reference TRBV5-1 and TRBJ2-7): KAGVTQTPRYLIKTRGQQVTLSCSPISGHRSVSWYQQTPGQGLQFLFEYFSETQRNKGNFPGRFSGRQFSNSRSEMNVSTLELGDSALYLCASSSTGTDRLYEQYFGPGTRLTVT.

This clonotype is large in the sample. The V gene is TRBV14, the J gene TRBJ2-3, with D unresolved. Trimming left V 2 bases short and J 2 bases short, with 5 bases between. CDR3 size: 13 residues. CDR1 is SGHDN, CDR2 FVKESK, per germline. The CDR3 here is CASSQTHTDTQYF. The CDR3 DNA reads TGTGCCAGCAGCCAAACTCACACAGATACGCAGTATTTT.

CDR3: CSAPPVAAYTGELFF. The CDR3 coding sequence is TGCAGTGCCCCACCGGTAGCGGCTTACACCGGGGAGCTGTTTTTT. The chain joins TRBV20-1 to TRBJ2-2, with a weak D call TRBD2 (6 bases). With 6 bases removed from V and 3 bases from J, the gap between germline ends came to 17 bases. The CDR3 consists of 15 residues. Germline assignment: CDR1 DFQATT and CDR2 SNEGSKA (reference sequence).

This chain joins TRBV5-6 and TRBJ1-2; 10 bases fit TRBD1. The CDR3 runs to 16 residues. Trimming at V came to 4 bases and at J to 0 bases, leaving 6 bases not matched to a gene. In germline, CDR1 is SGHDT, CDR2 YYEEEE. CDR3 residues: CASSPGTGDANYGYTF. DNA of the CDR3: TGTGCCAGCAGCCCGGGGACAGGGGATGCTAACTATGGCTACACCTTC.

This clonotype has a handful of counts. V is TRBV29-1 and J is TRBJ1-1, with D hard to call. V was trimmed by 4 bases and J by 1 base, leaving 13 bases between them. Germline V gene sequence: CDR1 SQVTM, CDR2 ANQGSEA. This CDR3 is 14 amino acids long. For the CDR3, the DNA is TGCAGCGTTGGGCTCCAGGCCCAGAACACTGAAGCTTTCTTT. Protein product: CSVGLQAQNTEAFF.

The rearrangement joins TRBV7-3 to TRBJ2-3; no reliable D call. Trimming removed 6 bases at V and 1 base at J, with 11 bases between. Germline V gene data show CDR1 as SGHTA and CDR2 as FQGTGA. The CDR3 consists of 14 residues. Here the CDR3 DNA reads TGTGCCAGCAGTTTCGTCGCAGGCACAGATACGCAGTATTTT. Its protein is CASSFVAGTDTQYF. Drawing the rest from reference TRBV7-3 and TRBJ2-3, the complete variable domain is GAGVSQTPSNKVTEKGKYVELRCDPISGHTALYWYRQSLGQGPEFLIYFQGTGAADDSGLPNDRFFAVRPEGSVSTLKIQRTERGDSAVYLCASSFVAGTDTQYFGPGTRLTVL.

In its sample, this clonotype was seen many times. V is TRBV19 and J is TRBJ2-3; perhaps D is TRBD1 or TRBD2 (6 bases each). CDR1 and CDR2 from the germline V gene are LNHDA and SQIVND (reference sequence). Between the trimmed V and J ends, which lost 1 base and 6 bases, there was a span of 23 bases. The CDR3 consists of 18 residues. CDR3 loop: CASSIGVGGTGPLDTQYF. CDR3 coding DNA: TGTGCCAGTAGTATAGGTGTGGGGGGCACAGGGCCCTTGGATACGCAGTATTTT.

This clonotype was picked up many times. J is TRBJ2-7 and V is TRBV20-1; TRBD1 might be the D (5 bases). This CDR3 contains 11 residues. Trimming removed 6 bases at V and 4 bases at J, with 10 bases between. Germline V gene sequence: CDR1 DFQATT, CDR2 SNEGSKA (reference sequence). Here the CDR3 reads CSANQGYEQYF. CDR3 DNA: TGCAGTGCAAATCAGGGATACGAGCAGTACTTC.

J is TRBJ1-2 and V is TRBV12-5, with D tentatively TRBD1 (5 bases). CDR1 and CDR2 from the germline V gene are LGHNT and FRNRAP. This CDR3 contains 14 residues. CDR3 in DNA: TGTGCCAGCAGTTTAAGGGAGGAGGGGTATGGCTACACCTTC. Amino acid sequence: CASSLREEGYGYTF.

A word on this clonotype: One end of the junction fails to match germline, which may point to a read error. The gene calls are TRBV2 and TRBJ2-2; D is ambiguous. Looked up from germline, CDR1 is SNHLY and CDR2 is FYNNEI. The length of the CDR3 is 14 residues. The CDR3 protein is CASREALGTGELFF. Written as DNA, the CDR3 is TGCGCCAGCAGAGAAGCGCTTGGCACCGGGGAGCTGTTTTTT.

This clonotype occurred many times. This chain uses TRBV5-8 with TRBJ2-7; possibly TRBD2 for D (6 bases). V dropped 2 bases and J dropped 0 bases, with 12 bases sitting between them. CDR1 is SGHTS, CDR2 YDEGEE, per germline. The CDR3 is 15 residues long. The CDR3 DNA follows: TGTGCCAGCAGCTTCGGGGTCGGGAGCTCCTACGAGCAGTACTTC. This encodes CASSFGVGSSYEQYF. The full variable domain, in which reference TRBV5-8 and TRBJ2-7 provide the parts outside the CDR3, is EAGVTQSPTHLIKTRGQQATLRCSPISGHTSVYWYQQALGLGLQFLLWYDEGEERNRGNFPPRFSGRQFPNYSSELNVNALELEDSALYLCASSFGVGSSYEQYFGPGTRLTVT.

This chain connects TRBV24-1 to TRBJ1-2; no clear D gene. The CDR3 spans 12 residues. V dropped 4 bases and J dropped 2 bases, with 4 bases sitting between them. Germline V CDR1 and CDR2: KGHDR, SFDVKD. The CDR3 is CATSEANYGYTF. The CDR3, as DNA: TGTGCCACCAGTGAGGCCAACTATGGCTACACCTTC.

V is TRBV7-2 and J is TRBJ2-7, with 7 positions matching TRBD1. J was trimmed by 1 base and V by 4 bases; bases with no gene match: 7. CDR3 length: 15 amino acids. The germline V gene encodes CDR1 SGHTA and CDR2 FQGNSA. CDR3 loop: CASSSLETGSYEQYF. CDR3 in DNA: TGTGCCAGCAGCTCCTTAGAGACAGGGTCCTACGAGCAGTACTTC.

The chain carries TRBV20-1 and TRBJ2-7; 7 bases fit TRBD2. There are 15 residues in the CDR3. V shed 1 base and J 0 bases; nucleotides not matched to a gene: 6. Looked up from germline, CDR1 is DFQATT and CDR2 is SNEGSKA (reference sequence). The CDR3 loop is CSARVNGRLSYEQYF. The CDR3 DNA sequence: TGCAGTGCTAGAGTTAACGGGAGGCTCTCCTACGAGCAGTACTTC.

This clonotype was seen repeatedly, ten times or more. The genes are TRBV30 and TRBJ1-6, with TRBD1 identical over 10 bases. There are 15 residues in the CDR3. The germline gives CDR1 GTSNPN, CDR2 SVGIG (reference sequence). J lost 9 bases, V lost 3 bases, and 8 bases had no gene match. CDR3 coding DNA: TGTGCCTGGAGACCTCCGGGACAGGGGAGTTCACCCCTCCACTTT. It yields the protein CAWRPPGQGSSPLHF.

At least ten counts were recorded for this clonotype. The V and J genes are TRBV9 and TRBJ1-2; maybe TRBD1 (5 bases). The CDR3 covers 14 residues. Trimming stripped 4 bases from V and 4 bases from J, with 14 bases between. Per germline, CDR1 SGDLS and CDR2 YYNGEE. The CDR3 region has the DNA TGTGCCAGCAGCCCTCCTGGGGGGACCTATGGCTACACCTTC. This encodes CASSPPGGTYGYTF.

As DNA, the CDR3 is TGTGCCACCAGCAGAGATGGGGAAGGGACAGATACGCAGTATTTT. Protein product: CATSRDGEGTDTQYF. V gene TRBV15 combines with J gene TRBJ2-3; D gene ambiguous. This CDR3 comprises 15 residues. The V end lost 0 bases, the J end lost 3 bases, and 10 bases lay between the germline ends. The germline V gene encodes CDR1 LNHNV and CDR2 YYDKDF (reference sequence).

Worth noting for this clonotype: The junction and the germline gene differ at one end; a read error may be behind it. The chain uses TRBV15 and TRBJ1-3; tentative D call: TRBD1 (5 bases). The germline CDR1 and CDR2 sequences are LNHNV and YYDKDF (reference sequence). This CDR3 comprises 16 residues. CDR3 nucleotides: TGTGCCTCCAGCAGAACTTGGGGGGACTCTGGAAACACCATATATTTT. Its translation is CASSRTWGDSGNTIYF.

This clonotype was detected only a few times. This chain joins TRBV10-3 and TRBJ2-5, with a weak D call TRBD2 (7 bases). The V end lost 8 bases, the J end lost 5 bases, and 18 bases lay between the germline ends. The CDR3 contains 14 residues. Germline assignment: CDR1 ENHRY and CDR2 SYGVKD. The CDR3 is CAIGYREGLETQYF. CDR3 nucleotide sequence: TGTGCCATCGGATACAGGGAGGGCTTGGAGACCCAGTACTTC.

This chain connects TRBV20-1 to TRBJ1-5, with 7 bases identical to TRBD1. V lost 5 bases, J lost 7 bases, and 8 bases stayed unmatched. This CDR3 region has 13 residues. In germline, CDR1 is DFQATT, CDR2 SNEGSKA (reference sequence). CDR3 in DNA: TGCAGTGCTGGAGGACAGGTTGGACAGCCCCAGCATTTT. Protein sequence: CSAGGQVGQPQHF.

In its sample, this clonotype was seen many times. CDR3 residues: CSAVRPGLAVPSTDTQYF. CDR3 nucleotides: TGCAGTGCTGTCAGACCGGGACTAGCGGTCCCGTCCACAGATACGCAGTATTTT. The V gene is TRBV20-1, the J gene TRBJ2-3; 11 nucleotides agree with TRBD2. In germline, CDR1 is DFQATT, CDR2 SNEGSKA (reference sequence). Trimming took 5 bases from V and 2 from J; bases not matched to a gene: 15. CDR3 length: 18 residues.

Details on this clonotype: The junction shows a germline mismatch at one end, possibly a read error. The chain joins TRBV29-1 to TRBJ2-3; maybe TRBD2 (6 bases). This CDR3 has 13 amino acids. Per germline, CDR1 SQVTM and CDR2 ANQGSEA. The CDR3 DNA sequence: TGCAGCGTTGACGGGACTTTAACAGATACGCAGTATTTC. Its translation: CSVDGTLTDTQYF.

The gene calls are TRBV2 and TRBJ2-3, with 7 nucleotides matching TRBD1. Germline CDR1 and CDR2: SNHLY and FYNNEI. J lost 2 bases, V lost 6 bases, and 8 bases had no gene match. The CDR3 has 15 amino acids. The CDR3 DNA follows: TGTGCCAGCAGCGCTGGACAGGTTCCCACAGATACGCAGTATTTT. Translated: CASSAGQVPTDTQYF.